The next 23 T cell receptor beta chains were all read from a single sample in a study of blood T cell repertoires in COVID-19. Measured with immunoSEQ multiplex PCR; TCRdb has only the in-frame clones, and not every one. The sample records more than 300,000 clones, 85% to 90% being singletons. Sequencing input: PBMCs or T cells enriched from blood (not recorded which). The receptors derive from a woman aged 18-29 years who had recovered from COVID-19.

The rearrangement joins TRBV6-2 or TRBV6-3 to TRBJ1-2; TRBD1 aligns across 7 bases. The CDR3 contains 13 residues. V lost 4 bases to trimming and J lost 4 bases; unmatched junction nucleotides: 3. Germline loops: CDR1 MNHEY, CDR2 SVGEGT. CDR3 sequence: CASSLTGVYGYTF. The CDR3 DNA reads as TGTGCCAGCAGTTTAACAGGGGTCTATGGCTACACCTTC.

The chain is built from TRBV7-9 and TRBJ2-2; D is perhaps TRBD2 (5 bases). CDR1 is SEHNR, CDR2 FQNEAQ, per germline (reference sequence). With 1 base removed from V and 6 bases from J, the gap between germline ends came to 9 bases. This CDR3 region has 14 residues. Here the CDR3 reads CASSLDPRAGELFF. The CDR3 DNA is TGTGCCAGCAGCTTAGATCCGCGGGCCGGGGAGCTGTTTTTT. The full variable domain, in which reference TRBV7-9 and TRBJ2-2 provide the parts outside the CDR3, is DTGVSQNPRHKITKRGQNVTFRCDPISEHNRLYWYRQTLGQGPEFLTYFQNEAQLEKSRLLSDRFSAERPKGSFSTLEIQRTEQGDSAMYLCASSLDPRAGELFFGEGSRLTVL.

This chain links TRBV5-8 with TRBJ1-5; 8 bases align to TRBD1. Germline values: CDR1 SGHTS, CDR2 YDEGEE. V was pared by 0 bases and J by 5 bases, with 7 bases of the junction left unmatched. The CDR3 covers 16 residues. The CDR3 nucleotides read TGTGCCAGCAGCTTGGGATCCAGGGGGCGCGATCAGCCCCAGCATTTT. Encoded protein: CASSLGSRGRDQPQHF.

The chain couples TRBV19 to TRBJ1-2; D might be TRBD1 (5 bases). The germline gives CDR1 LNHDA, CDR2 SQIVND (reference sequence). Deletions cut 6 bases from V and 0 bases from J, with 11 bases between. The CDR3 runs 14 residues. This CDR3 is CASSADIANYGYTF. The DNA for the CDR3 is TGTGCCAGTAGCGCGGACATAGCTAACTATGGCTACACCTTC. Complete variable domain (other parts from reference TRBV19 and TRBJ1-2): DGGITQSPKYLFRKEGQNVTLSCEQNLNHDAMYWYRQDPGQGLRLIYYSQIVNDFQKGDIAEGYSVSREKKESFPLTVTSAQKNPTAFYLCASSADIANYGYTFGSGTRLTVV.

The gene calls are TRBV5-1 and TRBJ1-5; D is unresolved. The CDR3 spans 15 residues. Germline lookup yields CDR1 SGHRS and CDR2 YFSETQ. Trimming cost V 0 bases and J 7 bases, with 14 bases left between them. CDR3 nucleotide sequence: TGCGCCAGCAGCTTGGGGGCAGGAACTTGGCAGCCCCAGCATTTT. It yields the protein CASSLGAGTWQPQHF.

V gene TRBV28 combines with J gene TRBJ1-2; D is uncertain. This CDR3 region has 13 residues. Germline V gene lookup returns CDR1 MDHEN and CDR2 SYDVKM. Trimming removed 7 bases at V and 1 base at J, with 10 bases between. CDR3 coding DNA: TGTGCCAGCACCCCTCCCCTTAACTATGGCTACACCTTC. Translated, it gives CASTPPLNYGYTF.

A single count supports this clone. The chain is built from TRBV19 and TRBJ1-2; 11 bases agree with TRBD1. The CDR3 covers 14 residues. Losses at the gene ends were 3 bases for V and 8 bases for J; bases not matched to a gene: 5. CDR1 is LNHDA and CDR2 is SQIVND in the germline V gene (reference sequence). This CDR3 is CASSIGQGASGYTF. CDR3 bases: TGTGCCAGTAGTATTGGACAGGGGGCAAGCGGCTACACCTTC. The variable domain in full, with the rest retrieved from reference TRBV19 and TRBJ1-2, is DGGITQSPKYLFRKEGQNVTLSCEQNLNHDAMYWYRQDPGQGLRLIYYSQIVNDFQKGDIAEGYSVSREKKESFPLTVTSAQKNPTAFYLCASSIGQGASGYTFGSGTRLTVV.

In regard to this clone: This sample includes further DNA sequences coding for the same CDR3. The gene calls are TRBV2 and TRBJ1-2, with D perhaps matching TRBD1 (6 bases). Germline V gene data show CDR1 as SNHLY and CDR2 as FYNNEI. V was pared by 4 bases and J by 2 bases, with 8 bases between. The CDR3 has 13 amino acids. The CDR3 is CASSVDSNYGYTF. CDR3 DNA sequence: TGTGCCAGCAGTGTGGACAGCAACTATGGCTACACCTTC.

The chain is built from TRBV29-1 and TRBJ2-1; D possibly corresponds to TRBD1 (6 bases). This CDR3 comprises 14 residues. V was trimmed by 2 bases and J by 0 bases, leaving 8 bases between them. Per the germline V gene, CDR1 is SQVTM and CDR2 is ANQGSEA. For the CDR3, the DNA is TGCAGCGTTGAAAGGACAGACTCCTACAATGAGCAGTTCTTC. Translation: CSVERTDSYNEQFF.

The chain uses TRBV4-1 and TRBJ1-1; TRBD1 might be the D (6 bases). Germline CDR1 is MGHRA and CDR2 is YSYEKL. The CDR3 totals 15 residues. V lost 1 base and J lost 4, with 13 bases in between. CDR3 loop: CASSQVSQGATEAFF. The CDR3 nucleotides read TGCGCCAGCAGCCAAGTCTCACAGGGAGCCACTGAAGCTTTCTTT.

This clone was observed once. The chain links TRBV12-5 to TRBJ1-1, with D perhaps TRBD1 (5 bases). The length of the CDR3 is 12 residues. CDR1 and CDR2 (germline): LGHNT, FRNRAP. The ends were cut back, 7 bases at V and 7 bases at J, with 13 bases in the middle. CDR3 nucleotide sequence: TGTGCTAGTGCCCCGGGAGGGGTTGAAGCTTTCTTT. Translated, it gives CASAPGGVEAFF. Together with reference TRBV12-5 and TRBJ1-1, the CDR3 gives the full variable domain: DARVTQTPRHKVTEMGQEVTMRCQPILGHNTVFWYRQTMMQGLELLAYFRNRAPLDDSGMPKDRFSAEMPDATLATLKIQPSEPRDSAVYFCASAPGGVEAFFGQGTRLTVV.

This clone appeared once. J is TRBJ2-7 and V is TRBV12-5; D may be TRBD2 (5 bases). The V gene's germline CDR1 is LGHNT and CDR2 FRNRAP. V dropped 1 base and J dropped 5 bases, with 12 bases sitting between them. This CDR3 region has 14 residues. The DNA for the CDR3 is TGTGCTAGTGGTTTGGGAGCGGCTATCAACGAGCAGTACTTC. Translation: CASGLGAAINEQYF.

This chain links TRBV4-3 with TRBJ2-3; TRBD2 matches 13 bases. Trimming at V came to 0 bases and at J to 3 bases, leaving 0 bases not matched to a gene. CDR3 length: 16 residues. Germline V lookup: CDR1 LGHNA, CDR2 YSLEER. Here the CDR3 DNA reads TGCGCCAGCAGCCAAGAGGGACTAGCGGGGACAGATACGCAGTATTTT. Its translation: CASSQEGLAGTDTQYF.

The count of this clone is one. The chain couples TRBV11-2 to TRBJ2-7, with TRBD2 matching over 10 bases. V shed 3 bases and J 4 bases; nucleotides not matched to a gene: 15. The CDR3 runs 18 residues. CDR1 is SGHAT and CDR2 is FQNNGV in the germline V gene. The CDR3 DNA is TGTGCCAGCAGCTTGTCAACCGGACTAGCGGCGGATAGGTACGAGCAGTACTTC. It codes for CASSLSTGLAADRYEQYF.

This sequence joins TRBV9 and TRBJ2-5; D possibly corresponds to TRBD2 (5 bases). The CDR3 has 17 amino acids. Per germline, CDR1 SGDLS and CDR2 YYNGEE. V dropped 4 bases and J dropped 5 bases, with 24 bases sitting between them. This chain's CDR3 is CASSSHEGLGPRETQYF. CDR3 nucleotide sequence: TGTGCCAGCAGCTCACATGAGGGCCTCGGCCCCCGGGAGACCCAGTACTTC.

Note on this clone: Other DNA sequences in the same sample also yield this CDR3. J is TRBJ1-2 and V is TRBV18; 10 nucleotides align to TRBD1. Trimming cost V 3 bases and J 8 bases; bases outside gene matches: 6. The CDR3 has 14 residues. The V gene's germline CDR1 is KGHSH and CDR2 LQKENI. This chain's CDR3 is CASSPAGTGVGYTF. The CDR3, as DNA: TGTGCCAGCTCACCCGCCGGGACAGGGGTAGGCTACACCTTC. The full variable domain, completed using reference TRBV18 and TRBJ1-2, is NAGVMQNPRHLVRRRGQEARLRCSPMKGHSHVYWYRQLPEEGLKFMVYLQKENIIDESGMPKERFSAEFPKEGPSILRIQQVVRGDSAAYFCASSPAGTGVGYTFGSGTRLTVV.

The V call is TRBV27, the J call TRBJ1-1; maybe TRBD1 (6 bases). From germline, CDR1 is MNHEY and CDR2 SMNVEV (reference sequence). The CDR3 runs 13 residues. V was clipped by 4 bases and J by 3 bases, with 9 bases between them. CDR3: CASSSDSHTEAFF. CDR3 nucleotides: TGTGCCAGCAGTTCGGACAGCCACACTGAAGCTTTCTTT.

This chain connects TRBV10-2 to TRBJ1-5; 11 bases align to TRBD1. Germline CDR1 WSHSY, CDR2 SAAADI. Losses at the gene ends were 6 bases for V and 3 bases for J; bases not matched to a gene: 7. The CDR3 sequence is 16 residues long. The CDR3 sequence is CASSDHGQGANQPQHF. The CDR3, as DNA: TGCGCCAGCAGCGACCACGGACAGGGGGCCAATCAGCCCCAGCATTTT.

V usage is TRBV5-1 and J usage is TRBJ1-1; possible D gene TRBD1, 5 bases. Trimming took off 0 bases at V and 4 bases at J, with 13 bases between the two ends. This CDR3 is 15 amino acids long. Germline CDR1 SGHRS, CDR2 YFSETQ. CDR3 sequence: CASSLDQGWGTEAFF. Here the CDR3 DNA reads TGCGCCAGCAGCTTGGATCAGGGATGGGGCACTGAAGCTTTCTTT.

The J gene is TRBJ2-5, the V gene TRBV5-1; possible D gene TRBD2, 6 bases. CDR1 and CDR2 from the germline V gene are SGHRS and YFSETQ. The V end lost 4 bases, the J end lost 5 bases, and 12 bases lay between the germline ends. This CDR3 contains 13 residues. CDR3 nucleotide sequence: TGCGCCAGCAGCCTACTAGCCGCGGAGACCCAGTACTTC. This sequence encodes CASSLLAAETQYF.

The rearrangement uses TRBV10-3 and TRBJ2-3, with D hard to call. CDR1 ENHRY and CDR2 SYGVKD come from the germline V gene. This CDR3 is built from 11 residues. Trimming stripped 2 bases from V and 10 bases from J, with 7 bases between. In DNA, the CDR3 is TGTGCCATCAGTGAGGTCAGTGCGCAGTATTTT. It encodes CAISEVSAQYF.

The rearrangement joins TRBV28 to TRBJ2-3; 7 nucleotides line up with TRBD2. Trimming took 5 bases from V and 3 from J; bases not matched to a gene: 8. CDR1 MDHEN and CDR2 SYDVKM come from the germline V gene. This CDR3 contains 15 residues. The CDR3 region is CASSPPGLLTDTQYF. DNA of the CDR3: TGTGCCAGCAGTCCCCCGGGACTACTTACAGATACGCAGTATTTT.

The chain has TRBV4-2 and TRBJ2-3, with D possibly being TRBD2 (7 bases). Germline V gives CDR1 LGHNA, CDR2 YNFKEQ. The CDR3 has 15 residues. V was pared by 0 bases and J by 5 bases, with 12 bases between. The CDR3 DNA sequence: TGTGCCAGCAGCCAAGATACCGGGGGGCAAGATACGCAGTATTTT. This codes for CASSQDTGGQDTQYF.